The 17 T cell receptor beta chains below come from one sample, sequenced in a study of patients and donors after allogeneic stem cell transplantation (dated by TCRdb to the early 2020s). Receptors were amplified or captured by RT-PCR. Sequencing used a NextSeq 550. Through fastp at Q25 and MiXCR, TCRdb rebuilt clones from the public reads, retaining in-frame beta chains. Here each entry gathers all rows of one CDR3 protein and keeps the most common genes and DNA. This sample has about a million distinct CDR3 sequences in its table, and roughly 17% of those were observed once. Around 5.5% of the sample is in the top ten clones. The sample comprised blood, either unsorted or a sorted T cell fraction (not recorded which). These receptors originate from a human donor who was either an allogeneic HSCT recipient or a stem cell or donor lymphocyte infusion donor (not recorded which). It is not recorded whose cells these are; they may come from a transplant donor.

This clonotype came up a few times. The chain is built from TRBV29-1 and TRBJ2-6; 8 nucleotides agree with TRBD2. V lost 0 bases to trimming and J lost 2 bases; unmatched junction nucleotides: 6. Germline V lookup: CDR1 SQVTM, CDR2 ANQGSEA. There are 17 residues in the CDR3. The CDR3 nucleotides are TGCAGCGTTGAAGATCGGGTCGGGAGGGCTGGGGCCAACGTCCTGACTTTC. Protein sequence: CSVEDRVGRAGANVLTF.

This clonotype occurred a few times. V and J are TRBV5-1 and TRBJ1-4, with unresolved D. CDR1 is SGHRS, CDR2 YFSETQ, per germline. This CDR3 comprises 15 residues. V was shortened by 4 bases and J by 6 bases, with 16 bases between the two germline ends. The CDR3 region is CASSPQPGFDEKLFF. The DNA of the CDR3 is TGCGCCAGCAGCCCACAGCCGGGATTCGATGAAAAACTGTTTTTT.

The table lists this clonotype with a count of one. The chain couples TRBV30 to TRBJ1-2; D not certain. The V end lost 1 base, the J end lost 5 bases, and 17 bases lay between the germline ends. Germline-derived CDR1 and CDR2 are GTSNPN and SVGIG (reference sequence). The CDR3 extends over 15 amino acids. DNA for the CDR3: TGTGCCTGGAGTGCAAGGACGGAATCCCCTTATGGCTACACCTTC. Translating gives CAWSARTESPYGYTF.

This clonotype turned up a few times. The chain has TRBV27 and TRBJ2-2; D is uncertain. The V end was cut by 1 base, the J end by 8 bases, with 5 bases between. The CDR3 loop spans 12 amino acids. Germline values: CDR1 MNHEY, CDR2 SMNVEV (reference sequence). The CDR3: CASSLFSGELFF. The CDR3 DNA reads as TGTGCCAGCAGTTTATTTAGTGGGGAGCTGTTTTTT.

The gene calls are TRBV12-3 or TRBV12-4 and TRBJ1-5; 9 bases fit TRBD1. J was trimmed by 6 bases and V by 3 bases; bases with no gene match: 6. The CDR3 covers 15 residues. The CDR3 DNA reads as TGTGCCAGCAGTTTCAGGGACAGGGTATCTCAGCCCCAGCATTTT. Protein product: CASSFRDRVSQPQHF.

This clonotype showed up just a few times. This rearrangement joins TRBV5-1 to TRBJ2-1, with 9 bases that match TRBD2. This CDR3 has 15 residues. The germline gives CDR1 SGHRS, CDR2 YFSETQ. J lost 7 bases, V lost 4 bases, and 9 bases had no gene match. Here the CDR3 reads CASSQQSSGTNEQFF. In DNA form, the CDR3 reads TGCGCCAGCAGCCAGCAATCTAGCGGGACTAATGAGCAGTTCTTC.

This chain connects TRBV11-3 to TRBJ2-4; a weak D match, TRBD1 (5 bases). Trimming removed 5 bases at V and 3 bases at J, with 8 bases between. This CDR3 region has 13 residues. CDR1 is SGHNT and CDR2 is YENEEA in the germline V gene. In DNA form, the CDR3 reads TGTGCCAGCAGCCGACAGAACAAAAACATTCAGTACTTC. Amino acid sequence: CASSRQNKNIQYF.

This clonotype was counted only a few times. This chain uses TRBV28 with TRBJ1-2; 10 bases align to TRBD1. CDR1 MDHEN and CDR2 SYDVKM come from the germline V gene. This CDR3 is built from 14 residues. After removal of 5 bases from V and 8 bases from J, the junction contained 8 bases not matched to a gene. CDR3 in DNA: TGTGCCAGCAGTCTACCGGACAGGGGGGGAGGCTACACCTTC. This translates into CASSLPDRGGGYTF.

This clonotype has a handful of counts. V and J are TRBV12-5 and TRBJ2-2; 9 bases match TRBD2. The CDR3 runs 15 residues. CDR1 and CDR2 (germline): LGHNT, FRNRAP. The junction had 4 bases not matched to a gene; V was cut back by 7 bases and J by 1 base. The CDR3 bases are TGTGCTAGTGTCCCTAGCGGGAAGAACACCGGGGAGCTGTTTTTT. Protein: CASVPSGKNTGELFF.

The CDR3 DNA follows: TGTGCCAGCAGCCAACTAGCGGGGGCTGCAGAGACCCAGTACTTC. Protein: CASSQLAGAAETQYF. The chain carries TRBV12-3 or TRBV12-4 and TRBJ2-5, with 11 nucleotides matching TRBD2. V lost 6 bases, J lost 4 bases, and 7 bases stayed unmatched. The CDR3 has 15 amino acids.

V usage is TRBV20-1 and J usage is TRBJ2-7; a possible D gene is TRBD1 (6 bases). Trimming removed 0 bases from V and 6 bases from J, with 12 bases in between. Germline V CDR1 and CDR2: DFQATT, SNEGSKA (reference sequence). This CDR3 has 13 residues. The CDR3 sequence: CSARDQGTPEQYF. The CDR3 DNA follows: TGCAGTGCTAGAGATCAGGGGACCCCCGAGCAGTACTTC.

Only a few counts were recorded for this clonotype. V gene TRBV25-1 combines with J gene TRBJ2-6, with D perhaps matching TRBD2 (6 bases). V dropped 8 bases and J dropped 1 base, with 15 bases sitting between them. The CDR3 is made up of 16 amino acids. The germline V gene encodes CDR1 MGHDK and CDR2 SYGVNS. Here the CDR3 DNA reads TGTGCCAGCCAAAGGGGAGGCCTATCTGGGGCCAACGTCCTGACTTTC. Amino acids: CASQRGGLSGANVLTF.

At least ten counts were recorded for this clonotype. The V and J genes are TRBV12-3 or TRBV12-4 and TRBJ1-1; a weak D match, TRBD1 (6 bases). The CDR3 is 14 amino acids. V lost 3 bases and J lost 6, with 14 bases in between. The CDR3 region is CASSFGGARAEAFF. The CDR3 DNA follows: TGTGCCAGCAGTTTCGGGGGCGCAAGGGCTGAAGCTTTCTTT.

A few counts support this clonotype. J is TRBJ2-7 and V is TRBV12-3 or TRBV12-4; either TRBD1 or TRBD2 may fit D (5 bases each). The CDR3 extends over 14 amino acids. V lost 5 bases to trimming and J lost 7 bases, with 18 bases between them. The CDR3 region is CASSHRALGEEQYF. The CDR3 DNA is TGTGCCAGCAGTCATCGGGCCTTGGGGGAAGAGCAGTACTTC.

This clonotype was observed a handful of times. V usage is TRBV28 and J usage is TRBJ1-4; 7 bases align to TRBD1. The ends lost 3 bases at V and 6 bases at J; junction bases unmatched: 7. The length of the CDR3 is 15 residues. Germline assignment: CDR1 MDHEN and CDR2 SYDVKM. DNA of the CDR3: TGTGCCAGCAGTTTTCTAGACAGGGTTTATGAAAAACTGTTTTTT. Protein: CASSFLDRVYEKLFF. The variable domain in full, completed from reference TRBV28 and TRBJ1-4, reads DVKVTQSSRYLVKRTGEKVFLECVQDMDHENMFWYRQDPGLGLRLIYFSYDVKMKEKGDIPEGYSVSREKKERFSLILESASTNQTSMYLCASSFLDRVYEKLFFGSGTQLSVL.

This clonotype was seen only a few times. This chain uses TRBV10-3 with TRBJ2-7; tentatively, D is TRBD2 (6 bases). The germline V gene has CDR1 ENHRY and CDR2 SYGVKD. This CDR3 is built from 13 residues. Deletions cut 6 bases from V and 3 bases from J, with 12 bases between. The CDR3 protein is CAIRGLPNYEQYF. The CDR3, as DNA: TGTGCCATCAGAGGACTACCAAACTACGAGCAGTACTTC.

This chain links TRBV18 with TRBJ1-4, with TRBD1 as a possible D gene (5 bases). The germline V and J ends were trimmed by 4 bases and 2 bases, with 14 bases remaining between them. The germline V gene encodes CDR1 KGHSH and CDR2 LQKENI. This CDR3 comprises 16 residues. The DNA of the CDR3 is TGTGCCAGCTCACTCGAACAGGTCTCGACTAATGAAAAACTGTTTTTT. Residues: CASSLEQVSTNEKLFF.